One and the same sample provided the 24 T cell receptor beta chains below, sequenced in a study of blood T cell repertoires in COVID-19. Repertoires were generated with immunoSEQ multiplex PCR, while TCRdb's copy carries only in-frame clones and drops some. This sample yields around 140,000 clones, of which roughly 88% are seen a single time; about 9.4% belongs to the top ten. The specimen sequenced was peripheral blood. The origin of the receptors is a man between 60 and 75 years old with active or convalescent COVID-19.

The chain links TRBV6-1 to TRBJ1-5, with D unclear. The V end was cut by 2 bases, the J end by 7 bases, with 15 bases between. CDR3 length equals 15 residues. Looked up from germline, CDR1 is MNHNS and CDR2 is SASEGT. CDR3 nucleotide sequence: TGTGCCAGCAGTGAATCCCCAGAAGGGAGGCAGCCCCAGCATTTT. It yields the protein CASSESPEGRQPQHF.

The chain is built from TRBV7-8 and TRBJ1-1; D is ambiguous. V shed 0 bases and J shed 9 bases, with 8 bases lying between them. Germline values: CDR1 SGHVS, CDR2 FQNEAQ. CDR3 length equals 12 residues. The CDR3: CASSLARSKAFF. The DNA of the CDR3 is TGTGCCAGCAGCTTAGCGCGAAGTAAAGCTTTCTTT.

The chain couples TRBV10-1 to TRBJ1-1; 7 bases are shared with TRBD1. Germline V gives CDR1 WNHNN, CDR2 SYGVQD (reference sequence). There are 12 residues in the CDR3. The trim removed 2 bases at V and 7 bases at J, leaving 1 base unmatched. The CDR3 DNA reads TGCGCCAGCAGTGAGGCAGGGGGTGAAGCTTTCTTT. Residues: CASSEAGGEAFF.

The rearrangement links TRBV10-1 to TRBJ1-2; 7 nucleotides align to TRBD1. The trim removed 4 bases at V and 6 bases at J, leaving 8 bases unmatched. Germline CDR1 reads WNHNN; CDR2 reads SYGVQD (reference sequence). This CDR3 has 14 amino acids. In DNA form, the CDR3 reads TGCGCCAGCAGTGCTACAGGGGCGGTGGATGGCTACACCTTC. Protein: CASSATGAVDGYTF.

The rearrangement joins TRBV5-6 to TRBJ1-5; D call uncertain. The CDR3 spans 16 residues. Trimming pared 3 bases from V and 0 bases from J, leaving 13 bases between. The germline V gene has CDR1 SGHDT and CDR2 YYEEEE. The CDR3 sequence: CASSSRRDNSNQPQHF. DNA of the CDR3: TGTGCCAGCAGCTCCCGCCGGGATAATAGCAATCAGCCCCAGCATTTT.

The rearrangement joins TRBV15 to TRBJ1-2, with D uncertain. The V end was cut by 2 bases, the J end by 5 bases, with 18 bases between. Per germline, CDR1 LNHNV and CDR2 YYDKDF (reference sequence). The CDR3 has 16 residues. CDR3 amino acids: CATSRPEHRTLYGYTF. The CDR3 DNA is TGTGCCACCAGCAGACCCGAACACAGAACCCTATATGGCTACACCTTC.

This chain uses TRBV4-3 with TRBJ2-1; D may be TRBD2 (7 bases). From germline, CDR1 is LGHNA and CDR2 YSLEER. The CDR3 contains 15 residues. Between the trimmed V and J ends, which lost 4 bases and 7 bases, there was a span of 17 bases. CDR3 sequence: CASSRAGASQNEQFF. As DNA, the CDR3 is TGCGCCAGCAGCCGGGCGGGGGCTTCCCAAAATGAGCAGTTCTTC.

The chain has TRBV6-2 or TRBV6-3 and TRBJ2-5, with 7 bases lining up with TRBD1. Germline V gives CDR1 MNHEY, CDR2 SVGEGT. V dropped 2 bases and J dropped 2; count of bases not matched to a gene: 14. This CDR3 is built from 18 residues. The DNA of the CDR3 is TGTGCCAGCAGTTACCCCCACACAGGGGTGCCAACACAAGAGACCCAGTACTTC. It specifies CASSYPHTGVPTQETQYF.

This chain connects TRBV6-5 to TRBJ2-1; 7 positions match TRBD1. This CDR3 region has 14 residues. Trimming at V came to 6 bases and at J to 7 bases, leaving 9 bases not matched to a gene. Germline V lookup: CDR1 MNHEY, CDR2 SVGAGI. In nucleotides, the CDR3 is TGTGCCAGCAGGGGACAGCTTTCAAGGAATGAGCAGTTCTTC. Protein sequence: CASRGQLSRNEQFF.

The chain recombines TRBV28 with TRBJ1-2; TRBD1 agrees at 8 bases. The V and J ends lost 5 bases and 4 bases, in that order; junction bases with no gene match: 6. The germline V gene has CDR1 MDHEN and CDR2 SYDVKM. CDR3 size: 14 residues. CDR3 DNA: TGTGCCAGCAGTCAGACAGGGGCGATCTATGGCTACACCTTC. This translates into CASSQTGAIYGYTF.

A word on this clone: Its ends do not fully match the called genes, so a read error is possible. The chain links TRBV19 to TRBJ2-5; possible D gene TRBD1, 5 bases. The CDR3 spans 15 residues. Germline V gene sequence: CDR1 LNHDA, CDR2 SQIVND (reference sequence). The CDR3 loop is CASSIDSAGQGTQYF. The CDR3 DNA reads TGTGCCAGTAGTATAGATTCGGCTGGACAAGGGACCCAGTACTTC.

This chain links TRBV5-8 with TRBJ1-2; TRBD1 aligns across 8 bases. Germline assignment: CDR1 SGHTS and CDR2 YDEGEE. The V segment lost 2 bases and the J segment 6 bases; nucleotides outside the gene matches: 9. The CDR3 extends over 15 amino acids. DNA for the CDR3: TGTGCCAGCAGCTTTAATCTCCGACAGGGGCATGGCTACACCTTC. It yields the protein CASSFNLRQGHGYTF.

The genes are TRBV24-1 and TRBJ1-1; D ambiguous. This CDR3 region has 13 residues. The germline CDR1 and CDR2 sequences are KGHDR and SFDVKD. V lost 9 bases and J lost 1, with 11 bases in between. The DNA for the CDR3 is TGTGCCACCCTGGGAGATGGGAACACTGAAGCTTTCTTT. Translation gives CATLGDGNTEAFF.

This clone was picked up one time. The V and J genes are TRBV9 and TRBJ2-1; perhaps TRBD1 as D (6 bases). Trimming removed 7 bases at V and 3 bases at J, with 17 bases between. This CDR3 is built from 15 residues. CDR1 is SGDLS and CDR2 is YYNGEE in the germline V gene. The CDR3 loop reads CASSDTGSNYNEQFF. CDR3 in DNA: TGTGCCAGCTCCGACACAGGGAGTAACTACAATGAGCAGTTCTTC.

This chain uses TRBV19 with TRBJ1-1; D gene unclear. Germline V gene data show CDR1 as LNHDA and CDR2 as SQIVND (reference sequence). This CDR3 has 14 residues. V was cut by 7 bases and J by 7 bases, with 19 bases left in between. CDR3 coding DNA: TGTGCCAGTACCCAATTATATCCTAATGATGAAGCTTTCTTT. As protein: CASTQLYPNDEAFF. The full variable domain, completed using reference TRBV19 and TRBJ1-1, is DGGITQSPKYLFRKEGQNVTLSCEQNLNHDAMYWYRQDPGQGLRLIYYSQIVNDFQKGDIAEGYSVSREKKESFPLTVTSAQKNPTAFYLCASTQLYPNDEAFFGQGTRLTVV.

The V call is TRBV6-5, the J call TRBJ2-1; maybe TRBD2 (5 bases). V was shortened by 1 base and J by 4 bases, with 11 bases between the two germline ends. This CDR3 region has 15 residues. Per the germline V gene, CDR1 is MNHEY and CDR2 is SVGAGI. CDR3 loop: CASSYLSGVYNEQFF. The CDR3 nucleotides are TGTGCCAGCAGTTACTTGAGCGGAGTTTACAATGAGCAGTTCTTC.

The J gene is TRBJ2-4, the V gene TRBV15, with D perhaps TRBD1 (5 bases). This CDR3 spans 16 amino acids. V dropped 0 bases and J dropped 0 bases, with 9 bases sitting between them. The V gene's germline CDR1 is LNHNV and CDR2 YYDKDF (reference sequence). In nucleotides, the CDR3 is TGTGCCACCAGCAGAGAAGGGGTTGGAGCCAAAAACATTCAGTACTTC. The encoded protein is CATSREGVGAKNIQYF.

This chain joins TRBV7-9 and TRBJ2-5; 9 nucleotides agree with TRBD1. This CDR3 region has 14 residues. Looked up from germline, CDR1 is SEHNR and CDR2 is FQNEAQ (reference sequence). With V trimmed by 1 base and J by 5 bases, 2 bases remained unmatched. CDR3 protein: CASSLGQGVETQYF. The CDR3 bases are TGTGCCAGCAGCTTAGGACAGGGGGTTGAGACCCAGTACTTC.

This chain connects TRBV5-1 to TRBJ2-1; 10 bases agree with TRBD2. V gave up 0 bases and J gave up 6 bases; unmatched junction bases: 9. Germline CDR1 is SGHRS and CDR2 is YFSETQ. The CDR3 contains 17 residues. The CDR3 sequence: CASSLAGTSGIGNEQFF. The CDR3 coding sequence is TGCGCCAGCAGCTTGGCCGGAACTAGCGGGATTGGCAATGAGCAGTTCTTC.

The chain carries TRBV29-1 and TRBJ2-2, with 10 bases that match TRBD2. With 7 bases clipped from V and 4 bases from J, the junction kept 12 bases outside the gene matches. The CDR3 has 16 amino acids. Germline lookup yields CDR1 SQVTM and CDR2 ANQGSEA. CDR3 coding DNA: TGCAGCGCCTCCACCTTCGGGACTAGCGCCACCGGGGAGCTGTTTTTT. This translates into CSASTFGTSATGELFF.

In DNA, the CDR3 is TGCAGCGTCGACGCCTCCGGGACAGGGGTCCCCAATGAGCAGTTCTTC. Translated, it gives CSVDASGTGVPNEQFF. The chain links TRBV29-1 to TRBJ2-1; 10 bases agree with TRBD1. Unmatched junction bases numbered 14, after V lost 6 bases and J lost 6 bases. Germline assignment: CDR1 SQVTM and CDR2 ANQGSEA. This CDR3 spans 16 amino acids.

The rearrangement uses TRBV7-2 and TRBJ2-3; D is perhaps TRBD1 (6 bases). Germline CDR1 reads SGHTA; CDR2 reads FQGNSA. The CDR3 sequence is 15 residues long. V was pared by 0 bases and J by 3 bases, with 10 bases between. In DNA, the CDR3 is TGTGCCAGCAGCTTAGCAGGGGGAAGAACAGATACGCAGTATTTT. It specifies CASSLAGGRTDTQYF.

V and J are TRBV18 and TRBJ1-1; no definite D call. CDR1 and CDR2 (germline): KGHSH, LQKENI. The CDR3 has 15 amino acids. Trimming took 6 bases from V and 6 from J, leaving 20 bases between them. The chain's CDR3 is CASSILDRSEAEAFF. CDR3 DNA sequence: TGTGCCAGCTCGATCTTGGACCGCTCGGAGGCTGAAGCTTTCTTT.

Comments on this clone: Distinct nucleotide sequences in the sample also encode this CDR3. The genes are TRBV9 and TRBJ1-1; D is ambiguous. The V end lost 0 bases, the J end lost 1 base, and 7 bases lay between the germline ends. The CDR3 consists of 14 residues. Germline V gene data show CDR1 as SGDLS and CDR2 as YYNGEE. CDR3 protein: CASSVDAGNTEAFF. The DNA of the CDR3 is TGTGCCAGCAGCGTAGATGCGGGGAACACTGAAGCTTTCTTT.